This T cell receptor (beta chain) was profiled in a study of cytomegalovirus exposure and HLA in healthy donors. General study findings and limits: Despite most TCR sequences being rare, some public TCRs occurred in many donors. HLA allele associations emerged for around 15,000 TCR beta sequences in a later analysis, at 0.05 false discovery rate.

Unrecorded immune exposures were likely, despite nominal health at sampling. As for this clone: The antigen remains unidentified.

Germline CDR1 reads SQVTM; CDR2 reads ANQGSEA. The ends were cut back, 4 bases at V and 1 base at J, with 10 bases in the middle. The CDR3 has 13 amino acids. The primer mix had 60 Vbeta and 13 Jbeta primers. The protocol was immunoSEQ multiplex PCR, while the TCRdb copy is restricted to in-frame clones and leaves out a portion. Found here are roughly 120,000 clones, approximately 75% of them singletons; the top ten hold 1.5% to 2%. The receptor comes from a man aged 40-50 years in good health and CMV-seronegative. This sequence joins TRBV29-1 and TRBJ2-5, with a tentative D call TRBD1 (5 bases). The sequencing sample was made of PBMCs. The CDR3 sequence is CSVVLQVQETQYF. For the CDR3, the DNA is TGCAGCGTTGTGCTACAGGTCCAAGAGACCCAGTACTTC.